These T cell receptor beta chains were read from a single sample in a study of metastatic and nonmetastatic thyroid tumors. TCRdb used MiXCR to call clones anew from the PCR reads. The repertoire holds 21,000 or so clones, about 16% seen once, with about 38% in the top ten. The source material was blood. These receptors originate from a female donor with papillary thyroid cancer or a benign thyroid nodule (not recorded which). Some clones in this sample may be carry-over from other donors' samples. CDR3s include the opening cysteine and the closing phenylalanine or tryptophan. The D gene is left open where the match is weak. Only part of the rows carry a size: once, few, many, or a class if the clone is expanded.

J,D,size,V,DNA,CDR3
TRBJ2-3,TRBD2,.,TRBV20-1,TGCAGTGCGCCGACTAGCGGGGGTACAGATACGCAGTATTTT,CSAPTSGGTDTQYF
TRBJ2-3,.,many,TRBV10-2,TGCGCCAGCAGTGAGTCTAGGCGCAATACGCAGTATTTT,CASSESRRNTQYF
TRBJ2-7,TRBD2,many,TRBV6-2/TRBV6-3,TGTCCGAAGCAGAGTCGGGCTAGCGGGAGGGCCGTGGACGAGCAGTACTTC,CPKQSRASGRAVDEQYF
TRBJ2-7,.,many,TRBV2,TGTGCCAGCAAAGGTGCCGGAGGCCAGGGGCACGAGCAGTACTTC,CASKGAGGQGHEQYF
TRBJ2-3,.,many,TRBV5-1,TGCGCCAGCAGCCCGCGGGTCACAGATACGCAGTATTTT,CASSPRVTDTQYF
TRBJ2-1,TRBD2,many,TRBV7-3,TGTGCCAGCAGCCTGCGGGAGTCCCGAGAGCAGTTCTTC,CASSLRESREQFF
TRBJ2-1,.,few,TRBV20-1,TGCAGTGCCCGGACTCGCGTGAACAATGAGCAGTTCTTC,CSARTRVNNEQFF
TRBJ2-1,.,many,TRBV7-9,TGTGCCAGCAGCCAATCCCGGGATGGCAATGAGCAGTTCTTC,CASSQSRDGNEQFF
TRBJ2-7,.,many,TRBV3-1,TGTGCCAGCAGCCCCGGACACGCTACCTCCTACGAGCAGTACTTC,CASSPGHATSYEQYF
TRBJ2-3,TRBD2,few,TRBV5-4,TGTGCCAGCAGGCAGGCGGGAGGGAGCACAGATACGCAGTATTTT,CASRQAGGSTDTQYF
TRBJ2-7,.,many,TRBV15,TGTGCCACCAGCAGAGCCTCGGACGGGGGATACGAGCAGTACTTC,CATSRASDGGYEQYF
TRBJ1-1,.,many,TRBV3-1,TGTGCCAGCAGCCGTCGGGACAAAACCACTGAAGCTTTCTTT,CASSRRDKTTEAFF
TRBJ2-3,.,many,TRBV12-3/TRBV12-4,TGTGCCAGCAGTTTAACTGGAACGCAGTATTTT,CASSLTGTQYF
TRBJ2-7,TRBD2,many,TRBV19,TGTGCCAGTAGTGTCGAACTAGCGCCCTCCTACGAGCAGTACTTC,CASSVELAPSYEQYF
TRBJ1-1,.,few,TRBV19,TGTGCCAGTAGTATAGTTTCTAACACTGAAGCTTTCTTT,CASSIVSNTEAFF
TRBJ2-3,.,many,TRBV28,TGTGCCAGCAGCTCGGGAATTCGCACAGATACGCAGTATTTT,CASSSGIRTDTQYF
TRBJ2-3,.,many,TRBV6-1,TGTGCCAGCAAGCTTACAACAGATACGCAGTATTTT,CASKLTTDTQYF
TRBJ1-6,TRBD1,medium-sized,TRBV11-2,TGTGCCAGCAGCTTAGAGGCAGGGGGGGATTCACCCCTCCACTTT,CASSLEAGGDSPLHF
TRBJ1-5,.,many,TRBV27,TGTGCCAGCAGTCACGCAGGGACTGGCCAGCATCAGCCCCAGCATTTT,CASSHAGTGQHQPQHF